One and the same sample provided the 30 T cell receptor beta chains below, sequenced in a study of T cell responses to AZD1222 COVID-19 vaccine. Sequencing used immunoSEQ multiplex PCR; TCRdb keeps in-frame clones, though not all of them. The sample has around 120,000 clones; about 87% are singletons. The source was peripheral blood, collected on day 0 of AZD1222 vaccination. These TCRs come from an adult in good health.

The J gene is TRBJ2-5, the V gene TRBV5-1; no clear D gene. The CDR3 spans 13 residues. Germline V gives CDR1 SGHRS, CDR2 YFSETQ. The germline V and J ends were trimmed by 1 base and 4 bases, with 8 bases remaining between them. The CDR3 bases are TGCGCCAGCAGCTTGACTGGGATAGAGACCCAGTACTTC. It specifies CASSLTGIETQYF.

The rearrangement joins TRBV2 to TRBJ1-1; TRBD1 matches 8 bases. The germline V gene encodes CDR1 SNHLY and CDR2 FYNNEI. The CDR3 totals 13 residues. V gave up 5 bases and J gave up 3 bases; unmatched junction bases: 2. In nucleotides, the CDR3 is TGTGCCAGCAGTCTGGACAGGGACACTGAAGCTTTCTTT. Protein: CASSLDRDTEAFF.

The rearrangement links TRBV5-5 to TRBJ2-5; D may be TRBD2 (6 bases). V was shortened by 2 bases and J by 2 bases, with 10 bases between the two germline ends. The CDR3 totals 14 residues. Germline V gene sequence: CDR1 SGHKS, CDR2 YYEKEE (reference sequence). The DNA of the CDR3 is TGTGCCAGCAGCTTTGACGGGGGACAAGAGACCCAGTACTTC. Amino acid sequence: CASSFDGGQETQYF.

CDR3 loop: CASSYSMGNTGELFF. As DNA, the CDR3 is TGTGCCAGCAGTTACTCCATGGGAAACACCGGGGAGCTGTTTTTT. The chain combines TRBV6-5 with TRBJ2-2; D unresolved. Per germline, CDR1 MNHEY and CDR2 SVGAGI. This CDR3 spans 15 amino acids. V was trimmed by 0 bases and J by 2 bases, leaving 7 bases between them.

This clone occurred a few times. This chain links TRBV13 with TRBJ1-4; 10 bases line up with TRBD1. Germline assignment: CDR1 PRHDT and CDR2 FYEKMQ (reference sequence). This CDR3 region has 15 residues. The V and J ends lost 2 bases and 8 bases, in that order; junction bases with no gene match: 5. The CDR3 DNA sequence: TGTGCCAGCAGCTTAATCGGGACAGGGGAAGAAAAACTGTTTTTT. It translates to CASSLIGTGEEKLFF.

This chain uses TRBV11-3 with TRBJ1-3; 10 bases agree with TRBD1. CDR3 size: 13 residues. The germline V gene encodes CDR1 SGHNT and CDR2 YENEEA. The trim removed 3 bases at V and 9 bases at J, leaving 2 bases unmatched. CDR3 sequence (DNA): TGTGCCAGCAGCTTCAGACAGGGGGCCACCATATATTTT. It encodes CASSFRQGATIYF.

This clone has a handful of counts. The chain uses TRBV25-1 and TRBJ1-3; possible D gene TRBD1, 6 bases. Germline-derived CDR1 and CDR2 are MGHDK and SYGVNS. The V end lost 3 bases, the J end lost 2 bases, and 14 bases lay between the germline ends. The CDR3 has 16 amino acids. Here the CDR3 DNA reads TGTGCCAGCAGTGATCCCTGGACAGTGACTGGAAACACCATATATTTT. The encoded protein is CASSDPWTVTGNTIYF.

This clone has just one count. This sequence joins TRBV10-3 and TRBJ1-1; a weak D match, TRBD1 (5 bases). Germline values: CDR1 ENHRY, CDR2 SYGVKD. The V end lost 4 bases, the J end lost 4 bases, and 7 bases lay between the germline ends. This CDR3 has 12 amino acids. The DNA for the CDR3 is TGTGCCATCAGTGGTGGGGGCACTGAAGCTTTCTTT. Protein product: CAISGGGTEAFF.

J is TRBJ1-4 and V is TRBV5-4, with no clear D. Trimming pared 0 bases from V and 1 base from J, leaving 4 bases between. The CDR3 has 14 amino acids. Germline values: CDR1 SGHNT, CDR2 YYREEE (reference sequence). As DNA, the CDR3 is TGTGCCAGCAGCTTGGTGGGAACTAATGAAAAACTGTTTTTT. Amino acid sequence: CASSLVGTNEKLFF.

This clone was counted a single time. The V gene is TRBV7-2, the J gene TRBJ1-2; D is ambiguous. The CDR3 loop spans 14 amino acids. The germline V gene encodes CDR1 SGHTA and CDR2 FQGNSA. V was trimmed by 1 base and J by 8 bases, leaving 14 bases between them. CDR3: CASSLEGRASGYTF. In DNA form, the CDR3 reads TGTGCCAGCAGCTTAGAAGGGAGAGCCTCCGGCTACACCTTC. The variable domain in full, with the rest retrieved from reference TRBV7-2 and TRBJ1-2, is GAGVSQSPSNKVTEKGKDVELRCDPISGHTALYWYRQSLGQGLEFLIYFQGNSAPDKSGLPSDRFSAERTGGSVSTLTIQRTQQEDSAVYLCASSLEGRASGYTFGSGTRLTVV.

The genes are TRBV12-5 and TRBJ1-5, with D perhaps matching TRBD1 (5 bases). Germline V CDR1 and CDR2: LGHNT, FRNRAP. CDR3 length: 15 residues. With 3 bases removed from V and 2 bases from J, the gap between germline ends came to 11 bases. CDR3 in DNA: TGTGCTAGTGGTTTAGGGGAAGATGGCAATCAGCCCCAGCATTTT. Translating gives CASGLGEDGNQPQHF.

This clone was detected once. The rearrangement uses TRBV6-6 and TRBJ1-1; 7 bases are shared with TRBD1. In germline, CDR1 is MNHNY, CDR2 SVGAGI (reference sequence). The V gene end was trimmed by 7 bases and the J gene end by 2 bases; junction bases not matched to a gene: 1. There are 12 residues in the CDR3. The CDR3 DNA reads TGTGCCAGCAACAGGGGTAACACTGAAGCTTTCTTT. It yields the protein CASNRGNTEAFF.

The rearrangement joins TRBV23-1 to TRBJ1-2; D remains ambiguous. TRBV23-1 is flagged as an ORF with uncertain function. V shed 3 bases and J shed 7 bases, with 21 bases lying between them. The CDR3 totals 16 residues. CDR3 in amino acids: CASSQSVGCLLGGYTF. CDR3 DNA sequence: TGCGCCAGCAGTCAGTCTGTCGGTTGTTTATTGGGTGGCTACACCTTC.

Only a few counts were recorded for this clone. The chain recombines TRBV2 with TRBJ2-7; the D gene is possibly TRBD1 (5 bases). The germline CDR1 and CDR2 sequences are SNHLY and FYNNEI. V lost 9 bases and J lost 2, with 14 bases in between. This CDR3 is built from 13 residues. The CDR3 DNA is TGTGCCAGGGGGCGTGGGGTGACCTACGAGCAGTACTTC. Translation gives CARGRGVTYEQYF.

The V call is TRBV6-6, the J call TRBJ1-5; D possibly corresponds to TRBD1 (6 bases). The V gene's germline CDR1 is MNHNY and CDR2 SVGAGI (reference sequence). V lost 0 bases and J lost 6, with 15 bases in between. CDR3 length: 16 amino acids. This CDR3 is CASSYSQGRIGQPQHF. The CDR3 DNA reads as TGTGCCAGCAGTTACTCGCAGGGGCGTATAGGTCAGCCCCAGCATTTT.

The V call is TRBV27, the J call TRBJ2-7; D perhaps matches TRBD1 (5 bases). CDR1 is MNHEY and CDR2 is SMNVEV in the germline V gene (reference sequence). V was shortened by 8 bases and J by 4 bases, with 24 bases between the two germline ends. The CDR3 is made up of 16 amino acids. The CDR3: CASHSRLGVPSYEQYF. The CDR3 DNA sequence: TGTGCCAGCCATTCAAGGTTAGGGGTGCCCTCATACGAGCAGTACTTC.

The gene calls are TRBV6-5 and TRBJ2-7; the match to TRBD1 covers 8 bases. V dropped 7 bases and J dropped 2; count of bases not matched to a gene: 10. The germline V gene encodes CDR1 MNHEY and CDR2 SVGAGI. This CDR3 has 15 residues. In DNA, the CDR3 is TGTGCCAGCACTCCGGTTGGGACAGGAACCTACGAGCAGTACTTC. Amino acid sequence: CASTPVGTGTYEQYF.

V usage is TRBV11-2 and J usage is TRBJ2-2; the D is unclear. Germline V CDR1 and CDR2: SGHAT, FQNNGV. The CDR3 has 15 amino acids. V lost 5 bases and J 2 bases, leaving 12 bases between the germline ends. The CDR3 here is CASSKRLDNTGELFF. In DNA, the CDR3 is TGTGCCAGCAGCAAGAGGCTTGATAACACCGGGGAGCTGTTTTTT. Filled out from reference TRBV11-2 and TRBJ2-2, the complete variable domain reads EAGVAQSPRYKIIEKRQSVAFWCNPISGHATLYWYQQILGQGPKLLIQFQNNGVVDDSQLPKDRFSAERLKGVDSTLKIQPAKLEDSAVYLCASSKRLDNTGELFFGEGSRLTVL.

This chain uses TRBV18 with TRBJ1-6; D is perhaps TRBD1 (5 bases). Germline V lookup: CDR1 KGHSH, CDR2 LQKENI. This CDR3 is 16 amino acids long. The germline V and J ends were trimmed by 5 bases and 10 bases, with 21 bases remaining between them. In nucleotides, the CDR3 is TGTGCCAGCTCAATCGCGCAGGGAGGTGTCAGCTCACCCCTCCACTTT. Encoded protein: CASSIAQGGVSSPLHF. Supplemented by reference TRBV18 and TRBJ1-6, the full variable domain reads NAGVMQNPRHLVRRRGQEARLRCSPMKGHSHVYWYRQLPEEGLKFMVYLQKENIIDESGMPKERFSAEFPKEGPSILRIQQVVRGDSAAYFCASSIAQGGVSSPLHFGNGTRLTVT.

The chain uses TRBV7-6 and TRBJ2-5; 8 nucleotides line up with TRBD1. This CDR3 spans 14 amino acids. Germline CDR1 reads SGHVS; CDR2 reads FNYEAQ. V dropped 5 bases and J dropped 3; count of bases not matched to a gene: 5. In DNA, the CDR3 is TGTGCCAGCAGCCCACAGGGGGTAAAAGAGACCCAGTACTTC. Translating it yields CASSPQGVKETQYF. Variable domain in full (rest from reference TRBV7-6 and TRBJ2-5): GAGVSQSPRYKVTKRGQDVALRCDPISGHVSLYWYRQALGQGPEFLTYFNYEAQQDKSGLPNDRFSAERPEGSISTLTIQRTEQRDSAMYRCASSPQGVKETQYFGPGTRLLVL.

This rearrangement joins TRBV12-3 or TRBV12-4 to TRBJ1-2; a weak D match, TRBD1 (5 bases). The CDR3 length is 13 residues. V lost 1 base and J 8 bases, leaving 11 bases between the germline ends. As DNA, the CDR3 is TGTGCCAGCAGTTTAGGCGCAGGGTGGGGCTACACCTTC. Protein sequence: CASSLGAGWGYTF.

The table lists this clone with a count of one. The V and J genes are TRBV10-3 and TRBJ1-1; TRBD1 aligns across 8 bases. Germline V CDR1 and CDR2: ENHRY, SYGVKD. CDR3 length: 14 amino acids. V shed 6 bases and J 2 bases; nucleotides not matched to a gene: 5. CDR3 loop: CAIREQGVNTEAFF. The CDR3 DNA reads TGTGCCATCAGAGAACAGGGGGTAAACACTGAAGCTTTCTTT.

The V and J genes are TRBV19 and TRBJ1-1; no definite D call. The V end lost 4 bases, the J end lost 1 base, and 10 bases lay between the germline ends. CDR1 and CDR2 (germline): LNHDA, SQIVND (reference sequence). The CDR3 consists of 14 residues. The CDR3 DNA follows: TGTGCCAGTAGTAAGGCCTGGGGGAACACTGAAGCTTTCTTT. It yields the protein CASSKAWGNTEAFF.

This sequence joins TRBV14 and TRBJ1-3; the D gene is possibly TRBD1 (5 bases). Trimming took 3 bases from V and 2 from J, leaving 8 bases between them. From germline, CDR1 is SGHDN and CDR2 FVKESK. This CDR3 contains 14 residues. CDR3 region: CASSQYRTGNTIYF. The DNA of the CDR3 is TGTGCCAGCAGCCAGTACAGGACTGGAAACACCATATATTTT. Full variable domain (remainder filled in from reference TRBV14 and TRBJ1-3): EAGVTQFPSHSVIEKGQTVTLRCDPISGHDNLYWYRRVMGKEIKFLLHFVKESKQDESGMPNNRFLAERTGGTYSTLKVQPAELEDSGVYFCASSQYRTGNTIYFGEGSWLTVV.

In its sample, this clone ranks as medium-sized. This sequence joins TRBV10-3 and TRBJ1-6; D not certain. From germline, CDR1 is ENHRY and CDR2 SYGVKD. V was clipped by 10 bases and J by 8 bases, with 18 bases between them. This CDR3 region has 14 residues. The CDR3 sequence is CATTPRSDDSPLHF. CDR3 coding DNA: TGTGCCACCACGCCACGTTCTGATGATTCACCCCTCCACTTT.

V and J are TRBV5-1 and TRBJ2-1; D is ambiguous. In germline, CDR1 is SGHRS, CDR2 YFSETQ. Trimming pared 6 bases from V and 3 bases from J, leaving 13 bases between. The CDR3 extends over 14 amino acids. The CDR3 is CASTFDSHYNEQFF. As DNA, the CDR3 is TGCGCCAGCACTTTTGATAGTCACTACAATGAGCAGTTCTTC.

The V and J genes are TRBV4-3 and TRBJ2-1; D gene unclear. V was shortened by 0 bases and J by 5 bases, with 8 bases between the two germline ends. CDR1 is LGHNA and CDR2 is YSLEER in the germline V gene. This CDR3 has 14 residues. In DNA, the CDR3 is TGCGCCAGCAGCCAAGATCGAAAGAACAATGAGCAGTTCTTC. Translation: CASSQDRKNNEQFF.

This clone came up once. The gene calls are TRBV9 and TRBJ1-1; the D gene is possibly TRBD1 (5 bases). Germline assignment: CDR1 SGDLS and CDR2 YYNGEE. V lost 0 bases to trimming and J lost 4 bases, with 13 bases between them. The CDR3 has 15 residues. As DNA, the CDR3 is TGTGCCAGCAGCGTAGGCAAGGGGCGGAGCACTGAAGCTTTCTTT. Its translation is CASSVGKGRSTEAFF.

The chain employs TRBV5-1 and TRBJ1-6, with TRBD1 as a possible D gene (5 bases). The CDR3 totals 14 residues. Germline V gene data show CDR1 as SGHRS and CDR2 as YFSETQ. The V end was cut by 0 bases, the J end by 7 bases, with 8 bases between. The CDR3 here is CASSLAWGNSPLHF. CDR3 bases: TGCGCCAGCAGCTTGGCCTGGGGGAATTCACCCCTCCACTTT.

J is TRBJ1-1 and V is TRBV18; no clear D gene. The germline V and J ends were trimmed by 4 bases and 2 bases, with 11 bases remaining between them. Germline CDR1 and CDR2: KGHSH and LQKENI. The CDR3 has 14 residues. The CDR3 DNA reads TGTGCCAGCTCACTAAACCGATTTAACACTGAAGCTTTCTTT. This codes for CASSLNRFNTEAFF.